These 8 T cell receptor beta chains originate from one sample sequenced in a study of T cell responses to AZD1222 COVID-19 vaccine (dated by TCRdb to the early 2020s). The label giving this sample's time point can be read as: baseline before first vaccination. Library generation was performed with the immunoSEQ multiplex PCR assay. TCRdb limited this immuneACCESS table to in-frame rearrangements with V and J called. A share of clones is missing; checked studies link under half to unresolved V genes, and the rest is unexplained. The table for this sample lists 160,000 or so clones; around nine tenths of them were counted only once. 5.5% of the sample comes from the top ten. The sample consisted of peripheral blood, taken on day 0 of AZD1222 vaccination. These receptors were collected from an adult in good health.

The chain links TRBV30 to TRBJ1-5, with D perhaps matching TRBD1 (5 bases). V was pared by 1 base and J by 2 bases, with 12 bases between. The germline gives CDR1 GTSNPN, CDR2 SVGIG (reference sequence). The CDR3 sequence is 15 residues long. CDR3 residues: CAWSAGTYGNQPQHF. Here the CDR3 DNA reads TGTGCCTGGAGTGCGGGGACCTATGGCAATCAGCCCCAGCATTTT.

This clone was seen only once. V usage is TRBV19 and J usage is TRBJ2-7; 14 bases fit TRBD2. This CDR3 has 17 amino acids. With V trimmed by 8 bases and J by 2 bases, 11 bases remained unmatched. Germline V gives CDR1 LNHDA, CDR2 SQIVND (reference sequence). The CDR3 DNA is TGTGCCAGTTCCCTCCGGGGACTAGCGGGAGAGGCCTACGAGCAGTACTTC. It specifies CASSLRGLAGEAYEQYF.

V is TRBV11-1 and J is TRBJ1-1; D uncertain. This CDR3 spans 13 amino acids. V lost 5 bases and J lost 0, with 7 bases in between. The germline V gene encodes CDR1 SGHAT and CDR2 FQDESV (reference sequence). The CDR3 bases are TGTGCCAGCAGCACCCACCTGAACACTGAAGCTTTCTTT. Residues: CASSTHLNTEAFF.

V gene TRBV5-8 combines with J gene TRBJ2-7; 11 bases are a match to TRBD2. The ends lost 0 bases at V and 6 bases at J; junction bases unmatched: 8. The CDR3 is made up of 16 amino acids. Looked up from germline, CDR1 is SGHTS and CDR2 is YDEGEE. The CDR3 nucleotides read TGTGCCAGCAGCTTGGCGGCTAGCGGGAGGTTGAGCGAGCAGTACTTC. Protein: CASSLAASGRLSEQYF.

The chain employs TRBV28 and TRBJ1-4, with D possibly TRBD1 on 6 matching bases. Between the trimmed V and J ends, which lost 3 bases and 0 bases, there was a span of 11 bases. The CDR3 is 16 residues long. Germline V gene sequence: CDR1 MDHEN, CDR2 SYDVKM. The CDR3 bases are TGTGCCAGCAGTTTGCTTGAGGGGGCAACTAATGAAAAACTGTTTTTT. Its translation is CASSLLEGATNEKLFF.

In this sample, this clone turned up a few times. The chain recombines TRBV2 with TRBJ1-2; TRBD1 is a possible D gene (5 bases). CDR1 is SNHLY and CDR2 is FYNNEI in the germline V gene. Deletions cut 1 base from V and 7 bases from J, with 13 bases between. The CDR3 spans 14 residues. The CDR3 loop reads CASSEGQVGTGYTF. The CDR3, as DNA: TGTGCCAGCAGTGAAGGGCAGGTGGGGACTGGCTACACCTTC.

The chain has TRBV9 and TRBJ1-4; 9 bases are a match to TRBD1. Germline loops: CDR1 SGDLS, CDR2 YYNGEE. The J segment lost 8 bases and the V segment lost 0 bases, leaving 5 bases of the junction unmatched. This CDR3 contains 15 residues. The CDR3 DNA reads as TGTGCCAGCAGCGTAGAGGGACAGGGAAGGGAAAAACTGTTTTTT. It translates to CASSVEGQGREKLFF.

V and J are TRBV5-1 and TRBJ2-1; D is undetermined. Germline values: CDR1 SGHRS, CDR2 YFSETQ. This CDR3 has 11 residues. V shed 4 bases and J shed 4 bases, with 3 bases lying between them. DNA for the CDR3: TGCGCCAGCAGCCTTTACAATGAGCAGTTCTTC. This gives the protein CASSLYNEQFF. The full variable domain, in which reference TRBV5-1 and TRBJ2-1 provide the parts outside the CDR3, is KAGVTQTPRYLIKTRGQQVTLSCSPISGHRSVSWYQQTPGQGLQFLFEYFSETQRNKGNFPGRFSGRQFSNSRSEMNVSTLELGDSALYLCASSLYNEQFFGPGTRLTVL.